This is a list of T cell receptor beta chains from one sample in a study of beta chain features in type 1 diabetes. Sequencing was performed with immunoSEQ multiplex PCR; in TCRdb, only in-frame clones are kept and a portion is missing. The sample gives roughly 290,000 clones, over 12% of which show up once; roughly 0.015% is in the top ten. The specimen sequenced was naive CD4+ T cells from blood. These receptors all come from a young man with type 1 diabetes. CDR3s include the opening cysteine and the closing phenylalanine or tryptophan. The D gene is left open where the match is weak. Rows may omit the clone size; those that give it use once, few, many or a size class.

J gene,V gene,clone size,D gene,CDR3 protein,CDR3 DNA
TRBJ2-2,TRBV29-1,few,-,CSVGRDTGELFF,TGCAGCGTTGGCAGGGACACCGGGGAGCTGTTTTTT
TRBJ1-5,TRBV30,-,TRBD1,CAWSGLTGTQPQHF,TGTGCCTGGAGTGGCTTGACAGGGACTCAGCCCCAGCATTTT
TRBJ2-1,TRBV29-1,once,TRBD1,CSVEDKGLQGSSYNEQFF,TGCAGCGTTGAAGATAAGGGTCTACAGGGGAGCTCCTACAATGAGCAGTTCTTC
TRBJ2-2,TRBV6-5,-,TRBD1,CASSYRGLGTGELFF,TGTGCCAGCAGTTACAGGGGGCTCGGCACCGGGGAGCTGTTTTTT
TRBJ1-4,TRBV27,-,-,CASSLGRFNEKLFF,TGTGCCAGCAGTTTAGGGAGATTTAATGAAAAACTGTTTTTT
TRBJ1-5,TRBV10-3,few,TRBD1,CAIKGTGNGQPQHF,TGTGCCATTAAGGGGACAGGGAACGGTCAGCCCCAGCATTTT
TRBJ1-1,TRBV5-6,-,-,CASSLGTQNTEAFF,TGTGCCAGCAGCTTGGGTACTCAGAACACTGAAGCTTTCTTT
TRBJ2-5,TRBV28,-,-,CASRRGSGETQYF,TGTGCCAGCCGCAGGGGTAGTGGCGAGACCCAGTACTTC
TRBJ2-6,TRBV6-6,-,-,CASAAATGANVLTF,TGTGCCAGCGCTGCGGCAACCGGGGCCAACGTCCTGACTTTC
TRBJ2-5,TRBV19,-,-,CASSPANGGKTQYF,TGTGCCAGTAGTCCAGCAAATGGGGGCAAGACCCAGTACTTC
TRBJ2-1,TRBV14,few,-,CASSLSGSPVF,TGTGCCAGCAGTCTGTCGGGTAGTCCAGTCTTC
TRBJ1-1,TRBV18,-,TRBD1,CAAHPGGPNTEAFF,TGTGCAGCTCACCCAGGGGGCCCGAACACTGAAGCTTTCTTT
TRBJ2-7,TRBV27,few,-,CASSFIPGLGYYEQYF,TGTGCCAGCAGTTTCATCCCGGGACTCGGATATTACGAGCAGTACTTC
TRBJ1-4,TRBV9,-,-,CASSVATGPSNEKLFF,TGTGCCAGCAGCGTGGCTACAGGGCCGTCGAATGAAAAACTGTTTTTT
TRBJ2-1,TRBV23-1,-,-,CASSHLYNEQFF,TGCGCCAGCAGTCACTTATACAATGAGCAGTTCTTC
TRBJ2-7,TRBV5-1,-,TRBD2,CASSLYRPSGSYEQYF,TGCGCCAGCAGCTTGTATCGGCCTAGCGGGAGTTACGAGCAGTACTTC
TRBJ1-2,TRBV11-2,few,-,CASTSPGGYGYTF,TGTGCCAGCACCTCTCCGGGAGGCTATGGCTACACCTTC
TRBJ1-2,TRBV30,few,-,CAWSVHTIYGYTF,TGTGCCTGGAGTGTACACACTATCTATGGCTACACCTTC
TRBJ1-2,TRBV11-2,-,TRBD1,CASSSAGGTYGYTF,TGTGCCAGCAGCTCAGCAGGGGGCACTTATGGCTACACCTTC
TRBJ2-1,TRBV7-2,-,-,CASSPGSSYNEQFF,TGTGCCAGCAGCCCCGGGAGCTCCTACAATGAGCAGTTCTTC
TRBJ2-7,TRBV19,-,TRBD1,CASSRDRAYEQYF,TGTGCCAGTAGTCGGGACAGGGCCTACGAGCAGTACTTC
TRBJ2-7,TRBV6-1,-,-,CASSPLLREQYF,TGTGCCAGCAGTCCTTTACTACGCGAGCAGTACTTC
TRBJ1-1,TRBV5-1,few,TRBD1,CASSLGGTENTEAFF,TGCGCCAGCAGCTTGGGTGGGACAGAGAACACTGAAGCTTTCTTT
TRBJ2-2,TRBV25-1,-,TRBD2,CASSVAGGYTGELFF,TGTGCCAGCAGTGTGGCGGGAGGATACACCGGGGAGCTGTTTTTT
TRBJ1-2,TRBV30,-,-,CAWTGYGGNGYTF,TGTGCCTGGACAGGGTATGGGGGGAACGGCTACACCTTC
TRBJ1-2,TRBV9,few,TRBD1,CASSVEGQGGYTF,TGTGCCAGCAGCGTAGAGGGACAGGGTGGCTACACCTTC
TRBJ2-1,TRBV6-5,-,TRBD2,CASSPAGAPTEQFF,TGTGCCAGCAGTCCAGCGGGAGCCCCCACTGAGCAGTTCTTC
TRBJ2-1,TRBV7-2,few,TRBD2,CASSVSGGPYNEQFF,TGTGCCAGCAGCGTTAGCGGGGGGCCGTACAATGAGCAGTTCTTC
TRBJ1-2,TRBV7-2,few,-,CASSLVWDNGSGYTF,TGTGCCAGCAGCTTAGTATGGGACAATGGGTCCGGCTACACCTTC
TRBJ1-3,TRBV25-1,few,-,CAKTQGCGNTIYF,TGTGCCAAGACACAGGGTTGTGGAAACACCATATATTTT
TRBJ2-5,TRBV2,few,-,CASTQRETQYF,TGTGCCAGCACGCAGCGGGAGACCCAGTACTTC
TRBJ1-1,TRBV7-2,few,-,CASIETNTEAFF,TGTGCCAGCATAGAAACTAACACTGAAGCTTTCTTT
TRBJ1-1,TRBV7-9,-,TRBD1,CASSSGTATKRDTEAFF,TGTGCCAGCAGCTCGGGGACAGCTACTAAGCGGGACACTGAAGCTTTCTTT
TRBJ2-1,TRBV30,few,-,CAWTQYNEQFF,TGTGCCTGGACCCAATACAATGAGCAGTTCTTC
TRBJ2-5,TRBV27,few,TRBD1,CASSLLPRTGAQETQYF,TGTGCCAGCAGTTTACTCCCCCGCACAGGGGCCCAAGAGACCCAGTACTTC
TRBJ1-2,TRBV30,-,-,CAWREIITGNGYTF,TGTGCCTGGAGAGAAATAATCACAGGGAATGGCTACACCTTC
TRBJ1-2,TRBV7-6,-,-,CASSLGPRGATNYGYTF,TGTGCCAGCAGCTTAGGGCCGCGGGGGGCTACTAACTATGGCTACACCTTC